These 25 T cell receptor beta chains were sequenced from one sample in a study of blood T cells in healthy people across ages. The second PCR ran about 6 to 11 cycles with a sample-barcoded 5' primer and J-beta primers. Each CDR3 protein is one row after TCRdb ran MiXCR on the 5' RACE reads. The sample lists about a million distinct CDR3 sequences, roughly two fifths occurring once. The sequenced material came from blood. The receptors stem from a man aged 18 to 29 in good health.

This chain links TRBV15 with TRBJ2-3; D remains ambiguous. Germline lookup yields CDR1 LNHNV and CDR2 YYDKDF (reference sequence). The CDR3 has 15 residues. V lost 0 bases and J 0 bases, leaving 7 bases between the germline ends. The CDR3 sequence: CATSREGTSTDTQYF. The CDR3 DNA follows: TGTGCCACCAGCAGAGAGGGTACGAGCACAGATACGCAGTATTTT.

This clonotype appeared a few times. This chain uses TRBV28 with TRBJ2-3, with a possible D match to TRBD1 (5 bases). Germline V gene sequence: CDR1 MDHEN, CDR2 SYDVKM. Deletions cut 3 bases from V and 4 bases from J, with 11 bases between. The CDR3 has 14 amino acids. The CDR3 sequence: CASSFQGFADTQYF. CDR3 nucleotide sequence: TGTGCCAGCAGTTTTCAGGGATTCGCAGATACGCAGTATTTT.

A word on this clonotype: The junction shows a germline mismatch at one end, possibly a read error. The DNA for the CDR3 is TGTGCCGGCAGCTTTGCAGATACGCAGTATTTT. This gives the protein CAGSFADTQYF. The chain carries TRBV13 and TRBJ2-3; D is undetermined. From germline, CDR1 is PRHDT and CDR2 FYEKMQ (reference sequence). The CDR3 has 11 residues.

The chain couples TRBV3-1 to TRBJ2-7; 10 nucleotides align to TRBD2. The last part of the DNA fits TRBJ2-5 better; the J call may be wrong. Germline V gene data show CDR1 as LGHDT and CDR2 as YNNKEL (reference sequence). This CDR3 comprises 17 residues. The CDR3 here is CASSQDTGTSEAETQYF. The DNA for the CDR3 is TGTGCCAGCAGCCAAGATACAGGGACTAGCGAGGCAGAGACCCAGTACTTC.

This clonotype has only a few counts. In DNA form, the CDR3 reads TGTGCCAGCAGTGAGTCCACTCCAGTCTCCTACAATGAGCAGTTCTTC. Translating it yields CASSESTPVSYNEQFF. This rearrangement joins TRBV2 to TRBJ2-1, with D unresolved. V was clipped by 3 bases and J by 0 bases, with 12 bases between them. Germline lookup yields CDR1 SNHLY and CDR2 FYNNEI. The CDR3 extends over 16 amino acids.

The rearrangement links TRBV12-3 or TRBV12-4 to TRBJ2-1; D is unclear. With 2 bases removed from V and 13 bases from J, the gap between germline ends came to 12 bases. The CDR3 is 12 amino acids. The CDR3 DNA follows: TGTGCCAGCAGTTTACCTAGAGAGACCCAGTTCTTC. Translated, it gives CASSLPRETQFF.

The chain links TRBV12-3 or TRBV12-4 to TRBJ1-5; D gene ambiguous. V lost 1 base and J 5 bases, leaving 15 bases between the germline ends. The CDR3 is made up of 16 amino acids. The CDR3 is CASSLDLGLGDQPQHF. The CDR3 region has the DNA TGTGCCAGCAGTTTAGATCTGGGTTTGGGAGATCAGCCCCAGCATTTT.

The CDR3 region is CASSPLTLDREEGYTF. The CDR3 DNA reads TGTGCCAGCAGCCCCCTTACCCTGGACAGGGAGGAAGGCTACACCTTC. This chain connects TRBV9 to TRBJ1-2; 8 bases fit TRBD1. The V segment lost 4 bases and the J segment 8 bases; nucleotides outside the gene matches: 16. CDR1 is SGDLS, CDR2 YYNGEE, per germline. This CDR3 region has 16 residues.

This clonotype was picked up a small number of times. The chain's CDR3 is CASRPTSGGSHEQFF. The CDR3 bases are TGCGCCAGCAGACCAACTAGCGGGGGGAGCCATGAGCAGTTCTTC. The chain uses TRBV5-1 and TRBJ2-1; 12 bases map to TRBD2. The ends lost 5 bases at V and 8 bases at J; junction bases unmatched: 8. Looked up from germline, CDR1 is SGHRS and CDR2 is YFSETQ. The CDR3 totals 15 residues.

This clonotype was recorded a few times. The chain recombines TRBV11-2 with TRBJ2-1, with 8 bases aligning to TRBD1. The ends lost 2 bases at V and 3 bases at J; junction bases unmatched: 6. The CDR3 consists of 16 residues. Germline V gene sequence: CDR1 SGHAT, CDR2 FQNNGV. The CDR3 protein is CASSLWTGQDYNEQFF. CDR3 in DNA: TGTGCCAGCAGCTTATGGACGGGACAGGACTACAATGAGCAGTTCTTC.

The chain recombines TRBV7-9 with TRBJ1-5, with D uncertain. V shed 1 base and J shed 11 bases, with 15 bases lying between them. This CDR3 spans 14 amino acids. The germline V gene encodes CDR1 SEHNR and CDR2 FQNEAQ (reference sequence). CDR3 region: CASSLDGPPRTQHF. DNA of the CDR3: TGTGCCAGCAGCTTAGATGGACCTCCTCGTACCCAGCATTTT.

The table lists this clonotype with many counts. This chain uses TRBV6-2 or TRBV6-3 with TRBJ1-4; the D is unclear. Trimming removed 5 bases at V and 12 bases at J, with 13 bases between. The CDR3 sequence is 12 residues long. Germline CDR1 reads MNHEY; CDR2 reads SVGEGT. The CDR3 nucleotides are TGTGCCAGCAGTGACCACCGGGCCGAACTGTTTTTT. Amino acids: CASSDHRAELFF.

This clonotype was counted between two and nine times. This chain uses TRBV7-8 with TRBJ2-3, with 11 nucleotides matching TRBD1. After removal of 3 bases from V and 0 bases from J, the junction contained 5 bases not matched to a gene. In germline, CDR1 is SGHVS, CDR2 FQNEAQ. The CDR3 has 17 residues. The CDR3 spells CASSLGQGGTSTDTQYF. CDR3 bases: TGTGCCAGCAGCTTGGGACAGGGGGGAACAAGCACAGATACGCAGTATTTT.

V is TRBV5-1 and J is TRBJ2-5; tentative D call: TRBD2 (6 bases). CDR1 is SGHRS and CDR2 is YFSETQ in the germline V gene. The CDR3 has 14 amino acids. V was clipped by 1 base and J by 3 bases, with 10 bases between them. The CDR3 nucleotides read TGCGCCAGCAGCTTGATAGGGGAGGAAGAGACCCAGTACTTC. Its translation is CASSLIGEEETQYF.

This clonotype has a handful of counts. The V and J genes are TRBV7-3 and TRBJ2-5, with D possibly being TRBD2 (6 bases). The CDR3 spans 13 residues. Trimming stripped 5 bases from V and 5 bases from J, with 12 bases between. Germline-derived CDR1 and CDR2 are SGHTA and FQGTGA. CDR3 protein: CASSRGMEETQYF. In nucleotides, the CDR3 is TGTGCCAGCAGCCGGGGGATGGAGGAGACCCAGTACTTC.

There are a few counts of this clonotype. V usage is TRBV7-2 and J usage is TRBJ2-3; D possibly uses TRBD1 or TRBD2 (5 bases each). There are 15 residues in the CDR3. Trimming took off 3 bases at V and 0 bases at J, with 10 bases between the two ends. Germline V gene lookup returns CDR1 SGHTA and CDR2 FQGNSA. This CDR3 reads CASSFRWDSTDTQYF. The CDR3 DNA is TGTGCCAGCAGCTTTAGGTGGGACAGCACAGATACGCAGTATTTT. Variable domain in full (rest from reference TRBV7-2 and TRBJ2-3): GAGVSQSPSNKVTEKGKDVELRCDPISGHTALYWYRQSLGQGLEFLIYFQGNSAPDKSGLPSDRFSAERTGGSVSTLTIQRTQQEDSAVYLCASSFRWDSTDTQYFGPGTRLTVL.

There are a few counts of this clonotype. The chain carries TRBV6-2 or TRBV6-3 and TRBJ1-5; D call uncertain. The CDR3 runs to 16 residues. V was pared by 0 bases and J by 4 bases, with 13 bases between. Germline CDR1 is MNHEY and CDR2 is SVGEGT. CDR3 nucleotide sequence: TGTGCCAGCAGTTACTCCAGAGCCCCGGGGAATCAGCCCCAGCATTTT. This codes for CASSYSRAPGNQPQHF.

This chain uses TRBV5-1 with TRBJ1-1; D is ambiguous. From germline, CDR1 is SGHRS and CDR2 YFSETQ. The CDR3 length is 12 residues. V was shortened by 6 bases and J by 7 bases, with 13 bases between the two germline ends. The CDR3 DNA reads as TGCGCCAGCAAGCCATCGAGTAATGAAGCTTTCTTT. The encoded protein is CASKPSSNEAFF. Filled out from reference TRBV5-1 and TRBJ1-1, the complete variable domain reads KAGVTQTPRYLIKTRGQQVTLSCSPISGHRSVSWYQQTPGQGLQFLFEYFSETQRNKGNFPGRFSGRQFSNSRSEMNVSTLELGDSALYLCASKPSSNEAFFGQGTRLTVV.

This clonotype was seen more than once but under ten times. The chain links TRBV6-2 or TRBV6-3 to TRBJ1-5; D not resolved. This CDR3 is built from 13 residues. Germline loops: CDR1 MNHEY, CDR2 SVGEGT. V lost 6 bases and J lost 4, with 10 bases in between. CDR3 sequence (DNA): TGTGCCAGCAGCACCAGGAGTAATCAGCCCCAGCATTTT. Translation: CASSTRSNQPQHF.

This clonotype was seen only once. At one of its ends the junction is not consistent with the germline gene, which may arise from a read error. The chain carries TRBV12-3 or TRBV12-4 and TRBJ2-3, with D possibly TRBD1 on 5 matching bases. This CDR3 has 16 amino acids. The CDR3 region is CASSLGQPRSTDAQYF. For the CDR3, the DNA is TGTGCCAGCAGTTTAGGACAGCCGAGGAGCACAGATGCGCAATATTTT.

With regard to this clonotype: At one end, the junction sequence differs from germline, possibly due to a read error. The chain uses TRBV20-1 and TRBJ2-1; tentative D call: TRBD2 (5 bases). This CDR3 is built from 17 residues. CDR1 and CDR2 from the germline V gene are DFQATT and SNEGSKA (reference sequence). CDR3 protein: CSARDRGTPDSYNEQFF. CDR3 DNA: TGCAGTGCTAGAGATCGAGGAACCCCGGACTCCTACAACGAGCAGTTCTTC.

This clonotype appeared once. The rearrangement joins TRBV6-2 or TRBV6-3 to TRBJ1-2, with D maybe TRBD1 (5 bases). From germline, CDR1 is MNHEY and CDR2 SVGEGT. Trimming removed 6 bases at V and 4 bases at J, with 12 bases between. This CDR3 contains 13 residues. In DNA form, the CDR3 reads TGTGCCAGCAGGGGGACGGTCTGCTATGGCTACACCTTC. It specifies CASRGTVCYGYTF.

This clonotype was detected a few times. V gene TRBV10-3 combines with J gene TRBJ1-2; TRBD1 matches 10 bases. The junction had 8 bases not matched to a gene; V was cut back by 6 bases and J by 4 bases. The germline V gene has CDR1 ENHRY and CDR2 SYGVKD. The CDR3 is 15 residues long. The CDR3 reads CAISLSGQGPYGYTF. Here the CDR3 DNA reads TGTGCCATCAGCTTATCGGGACAGGGGCCCTATGGCTACACCTTC.

Only a few counts were recorded for this clonotype. The rearrangement uses TRBV2 and TRBJ1-4; D unclear. V lost 4 bases and J lost 0, with 15 bases in between. The CDR3 runs to 17 residues. Germline CDR1 is SNHLY and CDR2 is FYNNEI. CDR3 sequence: CASSGAVGPTTNEKLFF. The CDR3 bases are TGTGCCAGCAGTGGGGCAGTAGGACCTACAACTAATGAAAAACTGTTTTTT.

This clonotype was seen more than once but under ten times. This CDR3 reads CASSFWGARNYGYTF. The CDR3 region has the DNA TGTGCCAGCAGTTTTTGGGGCGCCAGGAACTATGGCTACACCTTC. The genes are TRBV12-3 or TRBV12-4 and TRBJ1-2; the D gene is possibly TRBD1 (5 bases). The CDR3 extends over 15 amino acids. Trimming took off 3 bases at V and 2 bases at J, with 13 bases between the two ends.